A selection of T cell receptor beta chains follows, all from one sample in a study of monozygotic twins with cystic fibrosis. Sequencing was performed with immunoSEQ multiplex PCR; in TCRdb, only in-frame clones are kept and a portion is missing. This table holds 20,000 to 25,000 clones, 97% found once. The sample taken for sequencing was blood. The receptor set was obtained from a girl between 5 and 17 years old with cystic fibrosis. Each CDR3 is given with its conserved first and last residue. The D gene is left open where the match is weak. Size is stated for part of the rows, as once, few or many counts, or as a class when the clone is expanded.

TRBD1	once	TRBJ2-7	TRBV7-6	CASSLGTVKERAYEQYF	TGTGCCAGCAGCCTAGGGACAGTTAAGGAGAGGGCCTACGAGCAGTACTTC
NA	once	TRBJ1-4	TRBV9	CASSAGGGVREKLFF	TGTGCCAGCAGCGCCGGAGGGGGGGTCCGTGAAAAACTGTTTTTT
NA	NA	TRBJ1-2	TRBV7-9	CAAEGNYGYTF	TGTGCCGCGGAGGGAAACTATGGCTACACCTTC
NA	NA	TRBJ1-3	TRBV5-1	CASSQTTGSGNTIYF	TGCGCCAGCAGCCAGACTACAGGGTCTGGAAACACCATATATTTT
NA	NA	TRBJ2-1	TRBV10-3	CAISEGTGSENNEQFF	TGTGCCATCAGTGAAGGTACAGGATCGGAAAACAATGAGCAGTTCTTC
TRBD2	NA	TRBJ2-3	TRBV6-4	CASSDSTSGLSTDTQYF	TGTGCCAGCAGTGACTCAACTAGCGGGCTTAGCACAGATACGCAGTATTTT
NA	NA	TRBJ2-1	TRBV21-1	CASSKENSLYNEQFF	TGTGCCAGCAGCAAAGAGAATTCCCTCTACAATGAGCAGTTCTTC
NA	NA	TRBJ1-1	TRBV27	CASSLSSTGSPTEAFF	TGTGCCAGCAGTTTATCGTCGACAGGCTCCCCCACTGAAGCTTTCTTT
TRBD1	NA	TRBJ2-7	TRBV5-5	CASSSGQSISYEQYF	TGTGCCAGCAGCTCGGGACAGAGTATCTCCTACGAGCAGTACTTC
NA	NA	TRBJ1-2	TRBV4-1	CASSPGGGLDYGYTF	TGCGCCAGCAGCCCCGGCGGGGGGCTGGACTATGGCTACACCTTC
NA	NA	TRBJ1-4	TRBV7-9	CASSRDISREKLFF	TGTGCCAGCAGCCGGGACATCTCGAGGGAAAAACTGTTTTTT
TRBD2	NA	TRBJ2-3	TRBV5-1	CASSSKGVAGGTDTQYF	TGCGCCAGCAGTTCGAAGGGGGTAGCGGGAGGGACAGATACGCAGTATTTT
TRBD1	NA	TRBJ1-1	TRBV29-1	CSVLRGVALNTEAFF	TGCAGCGTTCTCAGGGGGGTGGCTTTGAACACTGAAGCTTTCTTT
TRBD2	NA	TRBJ2-1	TRBV10-3	CAISVAGTSGSREQFF	TGTGCCATCAGTGTCGCCGGGACTAGCGGGAGCCGGGAGCAGTTCTTC
NA	NA	TRBJ1-1	TRBV5-8	CASSLVVGITPKF	TGTGCCAGCAGCTTGGTTGTGGGGATAACACCGAAATTT
NA	NA	TRBJ2-5	TRBV25-1	CASSENFGETQYF	TGTGCCAGCAGTGAAAACTTCGGGGAGACCCAGTACTTC
NA	NA	TRBJ1-5	TRBV18	CASSSPNQPQHF	TGTGCCAGCTCTTCACCCAATCAGCCCCAGCATTTT
NA	NA	TRBJ1-1	TRBV6-6	CASSYSFPSEAFF	TGTGCCAGCAGTTACTCTTTCCCTTCTGAAGCTTTCTTT
TRBD1	NA	TRBJ2-7	TRBV25-1	CASSDPGTVSYEQYF	TGTGCCAGCAGTGACCCCGGGACAGTGTCCTACGAGCAGTACTTC
NA	NA	TRBJ2-2	TRBV27	CASSHGVGTGELFF	TGTGCCAGCAGTCACGGGGTAGGGACCGGGGAGCTGTTTTTT
NA	NA	TRBJ1-1	TRBV29-1	CSVVGNTEAFF	TGCAGCGTTGTTGGTAACACTGAAGCTTTCTTT
NA	NA	TRBJ1-5	TRBV15	CATSKDILDQPQHF	TGTGCCACCAGCAAAGACATCCTAGATCAGCCCCAGCATTTT
NA	NA	TRBJ1-1	TRBV29-1	CSAQQGPNTEAFF	TGCAGCGCCCAACAGGGACCGAACACTGAAGCTTTCTTT
TRBD2	once	TRBJ2-4	TRBV9	CASSVAGGMGGIQYF	TGTGCCAGCAGCGTAGCGGGAGGCATGGGGGGCATTCAGTACTTC